A selection of T cell receptor beta chains follows, all from one sample in a study of blood T cell repertoires in COVID-19. Repertoires were generated with immunoSEQ multiplex PCR, while TCRdb's copy carries only in-frame clones and drops some. The data show 30,000 to 45,000 clones, 75% to 90% seen once. Sequencing used peripheral blood. The receptors were gathered from a man between 65 and 85 years old with acute or convalescent COVID-19. Each CDR3 is given with its conserved first and last residue. D genes are given only for firm matches. Rows give clone size only sometimes, using once, few, many, or a class for an expanded clone.

J	length	V	size	D	DNA	CDR3
TRBJ2-3	16	TRBV28	-	-	TGTGCCAGCAGTTTATTAGGGCGGGAAGACACAGATACGCAGTATTTT	CASSLLGREDTDTQYF
TRBJ2-2	14	TRBV7-2	-	-	TGTGCCAGCAGCCCGGGTAGGAAACCCGGGGAGCTGTTTTTT	CASSPGRKPGELFF
TRBJ2-3	14	TRBV7-3	-	-	TGTGCCAGCAGCGGGCAGGGGCTCACAGATACGCAGTATTTT	CASSGQGLTDTQYF
TRBJ1-1	15	TRBV19	-	-	TGTGCCAGTAGGCGACATGGGACACCCAACACTGAAGCTTTCTTT	CASRRHGTPNTEAFF
TRBJ2-7	11	TRBV7-2	-	-	TGTGCCAGCAGCGCACAGTACGAGCAGTACTTC	CASSAQYEQYF
TRBJ2-3	15	TRBV24-1	once	TRBD2	TGTGCCACCAGTGGAGCGGGAGGCGGAACAGATACGCAGTATTTT	CATSGAGGGTDTQYF
TRBJ2-7	18	TRBV7-8	-	TRBD2	TGTGCCAGCAGCTCGGGACTAGCGGGATCGTTAAAGATGGGGGAGCAGTACTTC	CASSSGLAGSLKMGEQYF
TRBJ2-3	16	TRBV10-3	-	TRBD2	TGTGCCATCAGTGAGGGACTAGCGGGAGCCACAGATACGCAGTATTTT	CAISEGLAGATDTQYF
TRBJ1-4	15	TRBV6-5	-	TRBD1	TGTGCCAGCAGTTCCAGGGGGCACGAGGGTGAAAAACTGTTTTTT	CASSSRGHEGEKLFF
TRBJ1-2	13	TRBV12-3/TRBV12-4	-	-	TGTGCCAGCAGCTCCGTGAGGTTCGGTGGCTACACCTTC	CASSSVRFGGYTF
TRBJ2-6	16	TRBV5-1	-	-	TGCGCCAGCACCCAGGGTCCGAGCTCTGGGGCCAACGTCCTGACTTTC	CASTQGPSSGANVLTF
TRBJ1-4	13	TRBV2	once	TRBD1	TGTGCCAGCAGTGAAAGACAGGGGGCTGACCTGTTTTTT	CASSERQGADLFF
TRBJ1-5	14	TRBV25-1	-	-	TGTGCCAGCAGTGGTCCGGGGGGAATTCAGCCCCAGCATTTT	CASSGPGGIQPQHF
TRBJ2-1	14	TRBV7-3	few	-	TGTGCCAGCAGCTCACAATCGGGTAGCAATGAGCAGTTCTTC	CASSSQSGSNEQFF
TRBJ2-3	20	TRBV7-3	-	TRBD2	TGTGCCAGCAGCCCCCGGGGAGCGGGGACTAGCGCCGCTAGCACAGATACGCAGTATTTT	CASSPRGAGTSAASTDTQYF
TRBJ2-1	16	TRBV25-1	-	-	TGTGCCAGCAGTGAATATGGACTAGGGGGGCGGAATGAGCAGTTCTTC	CASSEYGLGGRNEQFF
TRBJ2-5	15	TRBV4-3	-	TRBD2	TGCGCCAGCAGCCAGGGACTAGCGGGAGTTGAGACCCAGTACTTC	CASSQGLAGVETQYF
TRBJ1-5	12	TRBV6-6	-	-	TGTGGGGGATCGGATGGCAGGGGTCACCAGCATTTT	CGGSDGRGHQHF
TRBJ1-1	16	TRBV24-1	once	TRBD1	TGTGCCACCAGTGATCCCGGACAGGGGGATGGCACTGAAGCTTTCTTT	CATSDPGQGDGTEAFF
TRBJ2-5	14	TRBV18	-	TRBD2	TGTGCCAGCTCACCGACTAGCCGGGGAGAGACCCAGTACTTC	CASSPTSRGETQYF
TRBJ2-1	13	TRBV7-3	-	-	TGTGCCAGCAGCTATGAGGTCTACAATGAGCAGTTCTTC	CASSYEVYNEQFF
TRBJ2-7	14	TRBV5-5	-	-	TGTGCCAGCAGCTTTGTACTAGCCTCCTACGAGCAGTACTTC	CASSFVLASYEQYF
TRBJ2-5	14	TRBV7-3	-	TRBD1	TGTGCCAGCAGCCCAGGGACAGGAGAAGAGACCCAGTACTTC	CASSPGTGEETQYF
TRBJ2-7	14	TRBV11-2	-	-	TGTGCCAGCAGCCCCCAGAGCGCGACCTACGAGCAGTACTTC	CASSPQSATYEQYF
TRBJ1-4	16	TRBV4-3	once	-	TGCGCCAGCAGCCAAGTAGGAGGGACAACTAATGAAAAACTGTTTTTT	CASSQVGGTTNEKLFF
TRBJ1-4	18	TRBV7-6	-	TRBD1	TGTGCCAGCAGCGGCGAACCGGGACAGGGGTTGACTAATGAAAAACTGTTTTTT	CASSGEPGQGLTNEKLFF
TRBJ2-1	14	TRBV28	-	-	TGTGCCAGCACCAGGGGCGGGTCCTACAATGAGCAGTTCTTC	CASTRGGSYNEQFF
TRBJ2-1	16	TRBV2	-	TRBD2	TGTGCCAGCAGCGAGAGAATCGGGCTAGCGGGCGATGAGCAGTTCTTC	CASSERIGLAGDEQFF
TRBJ1-5	15	TRBV7-2	-	-	TGTGCCAGCAGCACCCGACGGGGAAGCAATCAGCCCCAGCATTTT	CASSTRRGSNQPQHF
TRBJ1-3	14	TRBV3-1/TRBV3-2	-	TRBD1	TGTGCCAGCAGCCGACAGGGGGCCCGAAACACCATATATTTT	CASSRQGARNTIYF
TRBJ1-5	12	TRBV28	-	-	TGTGCCAGTGGAGATAGCAATCAGCCCCAGCATTTT	CASGDSNQPQHF
TRBJ2-3	16	TRBV7-9	-	TRBD2	TGTGCCAGCGTAGCGGGAGGGGACTCTTGGGCAGATACGCAGTATTTT	CASVAGGDSWADTQYF
TRBJ2-1	14	TRBV14	-	TRBD2	TGTGCCAGCAGCCTGGGACTAGGGTTCAATGAGCAGTTCTTC	CASSLGLGFNEQFF
TRBJ2-2	15	TRBV5-1	-	TRBD2	TGCGCCAGCAGCTTGGGGGAGGGCAACACCGGGGAGCTGTTTTTT	CASSLGEGNTGELFF
TRBJ1-2	14	TRBV7-9	-	-	TGTGCCAGCAGCCTTCCGGGAGGGCACTATGGCTACACCTTC	CASSLPGGHYGYTF
TRBJ2-7	16	TRBV28	-	TRBD1	TGTGCCAGCAGTTTGGCCGGGACAGGGACCTCCTACGAGCAGTACTTC	CASSLAGTGTSYEQYF
TRBJ1-2	17	TRBV5-4	-	TRBD1	TGTGCCAGCAGCCAGGGACAGGGACCGTCCCGCGGCTATGGCTACACCTTC	CASSQGQGPSRGYGYTF
TRBJ2-5	14	TRBV5-4	once	TRBD1	TGTGCCAGCAGCTCCCCCGACAGGGGAGAGACCCAGTACTTC	CASSSPDRGETQYF
TRBJ1-2	15	TRBV7-9	few	-	TGTGCCAGCACCCCATGGGGGGGAAACGGCTATGGCTACACCTTC	CASTPWGGNGYGYTF
TRBJ2-7	16	TRBV7-9	-	-	TGTGCCAGCAGCCCCCCGGCGGGGAGAGGGCCTAGCGAGCAGTACTTC	CASSPPAGRGPSEQYF